This T cell receptor (beta chain) stems from a study of beta chain features in type 1 diabetes. Study conclusions and caveats: Shorter TCRB CDR3s, moderately but significantly so, were found in Type 1 diabetes patients in all four CD4+ subsets.

The germline V and J ends were trimmed by 0 bases and 1 base, with 8 bases remaining between them. Per germline, CDR1 SEHNR and CDR2 FQNEAQ (reference sequence). The CDR3 has 15 amino acids. This clone was seen only a few times. Its cognate antigen is unknown. Expressed TCRB transcripts were sequenced because the entire RNA isolate underwent reverse transcription. Clones were sequenced by immunoSEQ multiplex PCR, and TCRdb holds only the in-frame ones, with some missing. The sample records approximately 730,000 clones, roughly 13% being singletons. The receptor's source is a man younger than 35 with type 1 diabetes. V usage is TRBV7-9 and J usage is TRBJ2-3; D gene unclear. Sequenced material: naive CD4+ T cells from blood. CDR3 DNA sequence: TGTGCCAGCAGCTTAGCGAGTCAGGGCACAGATACGCAGTATTTT. Its translation is CASSLASQGTDTQYF.